This T cell receptor (beta chain) was captured in a study of CD8+ T cells in alopecia areata. Extracted RNA was reverse transcribed, and the resulting cDNA served as sequencing template. Some clones are missing from TCRdb's copy, which holds only in-frame ones; the method was immunoSEQ multiplex PCR. The repertoire holds 200,000 to 250,000 clones, more than 45% seen once, with approximately 0.45% in the top ten. To note about this clone: Its antigen is not identified.

The CDR3 is 17 residues long. J gave up 11 bases and V 1 base, and 15 bases lay outside the gene matches. Germline V CDR1 and CDR2: MGHRA, YSYEKL. General study results and limits: Lesional scalp displayed greater clonality than normal scalp, most notably in alopecia totalis/universalis.

Sequencing used CD4+ T cells sorted from blood, obtained at week 0. The chain uses TRBV4-1 and TRBJ2-3; 10 nucleotides match TRBD2. The receptor's source is a human donor with alopecia areata. The CDR3 here is CASSQAAGSGRAPRQYF. The CDR3 DNA is TGCGCCAGCAGCCAAGCGGCGGGGAGCGGGAGGGCGCCCAGGCAGTATTTT.